Shown below are 12 T cell receptor beta chains from a single sample sequenced in a study of cytomegalovirus exposure and HLA in healthy donors. Method: immunoSEQ multiplex PCR; TCRdb's copy keeps in-frame clones and lacks some. The data show around 150,000 clones, almost 85% seen once. The specimen sequenced was PBMCs. Every receptor here comes from a man between 25 and 39 years old in good health and CMV-seropositive.

The chain is built from TRBV5-1 and TRBJ2-7; 14 bases fit TRBD2. The J segment lost 4 bases and the V segment lost 7 bases, leaving 4 bases of the junction unmatched. From germline, CDR1 is SGHRS and CDR2 YFSETQ. This CDR3 is built from 14 residues. Here the CDR3 DNA reads TGCGCCAGCTCGACTAGCGGGAGGGCGTACGAGCAGTACTTC. Translating gives CASSTSGRAYEQYF.

This rearrangement joins TRBV5-1 to TRBJ2-1; weak D call: TRBD1 (5 bases). The V gene lost 0 bases and the J gene lost 0 bases, with 13 bases spanning the gap. CDR3 length: 17 amino acids. Per the germline V gene, CDR1 is SGHRS and CDR2 is YFSETQ. This CDR3 is CASSLDQGFSSYNEQFF. CDR3 DNA sequence: TGCGCCAGCAGCTTGGATCAGGGATTTAGCTCCTACAATGAGCAGTTCTTC.

J is TRBJ2-2 and V is TRBV7-8, with 7 positions matching TRBD1. The V gene's germline CDR1 is SGHVS and CDR2 FQNEAQ. With V trimmed by 2 bases and J by 5 bases, 8 bases remained unmatched. The CDR3 extends over 16 amino acids. CDR3 region: CASSLSRDSFTGELFF. The CDR3 region has the DNA TGTGCCAGCAGCTTATCTAGGGACAGCTTTACCGGGGAGCTGTTTTTT.

The J gene is TRBJ1-4, the V gene TRBV7-9; D unresolved. V lost 1 base and J lost 4, with 7 bases in between. Germline-derived CDR1 and CDR2 are SEHNR and FQNEAQ (reference sequence). The CDR3 loop spans 14 amino acids. The CDR3 region has the DNA TGTGCCAGCAGCTTAGAACACCTTAATGAAAAACTGTTTTTT. Translated, it gives CASSLEHLNEKLFF.

This CDR3 is CASSDSKAGPSHNEQFF. CDR3 DNA: TGTGCCAGCAGTGACTCGAAGGCGGGACCCTCACACAATGAGCAGTTCTTC. V gene TRBV6-4 combines with J gene TRBJ2-1; tentative D call: TRBD2 (6 bases). V was pared by 0 bases and J by 5 bases, with 17 bases between. Germline loops: CDR1 MRHNA, CDR2 SNTAGT. The CDR3 is 17 amino acids.

CDR3: CASSSGLVPTEQFF. The CDR3, as DNA: TGTGCCAGCAGTTCAGGACTAGTTCCCACTGAGCAGTTCTTC. V and J are TRBV28 and TRBJ2-1; 7 bases are a match to TRBD2. Germline CDR1 is MDHEN and CDR2 is SYDVKM. J gave up 9 bases and V 4 bases, and 9 bases lay outside the gene matches. This CDR3 has 14 amino acids.

This chain joins TRBV14 and TRBJ1-1, with 11 bases matching TRBD1. The CDR3 runs to 15 residues. The germline V gene has CDR1 SGHDN and CDR2 FVKESK. V shed 4 bases and J 3 bases; nucleotides not matched to a gene: 4. CDR3 DNA sequence: TGTGCCAGCAGCCGGACAGGGGGCGCGGACACTGAAGCTTTCTTT. This gives the protein CASSRTGGADTEAFF.

CDR3 residues: CASRANTRVETQYF. The DNA for the CDR3 is TGCGCCAGCCGCGCTAATACTAGGGTGGAGACCCAGTACTTC. V gene TRBV5-1 combines with J gene TRBJ2-5, with D perhaps TRBD2 (5 bases). The germline V gene encodes CDR1 SGHRS and CDR2 YFSETQ. The CDR3 covers 14 residues. Trimming stripped 7 bases from V and 5 bases from J, with 18 bases between.

The chain recombines TRBV4-1 with TRBJ2-2, with D possibly matching TRBD1 (5 bases). Trimming took off 1 base at V and 1 base at J, with 10 bases between the two ends. This CDR3 is built from 16 residues. The germline V gene encodes CDR1 MGHRA and CDR2 YSYEKL. The CDR3 sequence is CASSQVPRENTGELFF. The CDR3 DNA sequence: TGCGCCAGCAGCCAAGTTCCCAGGGAGAACACCGGGGAGCTGTTTTTT.

The genes are TRBV2 and TRBJ1-1, with 8 positions matching TRBD1. The trim removed 4 bases at V and 6 bases at J, leaving 10 bases unmatched. Germline-derived CDR1 and CDR2 are SNHLY and FYNNEI. This CDR3 region has 15 residues. The CDR3 here is CASSARQGTGAEAFF. The CDR3 DNA sequence: TGTGCCAGCAGTGCGCGACAGGGGACGGGCGCTGAAGCTTTCTTT.

This clone occurred a few times. Germline and junction disagree at one end, which may indicate a read error. The chain combines TRBV5-4 with TRBJ2-7, with D possibly matching TRBD1 (6 bases). The germline CDR1 and CDR2 sequences are SGHNT and YYREEE (reference sequence). This CDR3 has 13 amino acids. The CDR3 loop reads CAGRGRPGIEQYF. CDR3 nucleotides: TGTGCCGGCAGGGGCAGGCCAGGAATAGAGCAGTACTTC.

The chain carries TRBV7-3 and TRBJ1-2; no clear D. The CDR3 consists of 15 residues. Trimming shortened V by 5 bases and J by 4 bases, and 17 bases separated the two germline ends. Germline values: CDR1 SGHTA, CDR2 FQGTGA. CDR3 coding DNA: TGTGCCAGCAGCCCAGACGGAAACGAGGCCTATGGCTACACCTTC. As protein: CASSPDGNEAYGYTF.